This T cell receptor beta chain was captured by sequencing in a study of blood T cell repertoires in COVID-19. Assay used: immunoSEQ multiplex PCR; TCRdb lists only in-frame clones, some missing. The data hold roughly 340,000 clones, with about 90% observed a single time. Germline-derived CDR1 and CDR2 are SGHAT and FQNNGV. V lost 6 bases, J lost 2 bases, and 10 bases stayed unmatched. This CDR3 region has 15 residues. Sequenced input: peripheral blood. This sequence joins TRBV11-2 and TRBJ2-7; the match to TRBD1 covers 7 bases. This clonotype was sampled from a woman in her twenties or thirties with COVID-19, enrolled during active disease. The chain's CDR3 is CASRAIRQGPYEQYF. The CDR3 coding sequence is TGTGCCAGCAGGGCCATCCGACAGGGTCCCTACGAGCAGTACTTC.